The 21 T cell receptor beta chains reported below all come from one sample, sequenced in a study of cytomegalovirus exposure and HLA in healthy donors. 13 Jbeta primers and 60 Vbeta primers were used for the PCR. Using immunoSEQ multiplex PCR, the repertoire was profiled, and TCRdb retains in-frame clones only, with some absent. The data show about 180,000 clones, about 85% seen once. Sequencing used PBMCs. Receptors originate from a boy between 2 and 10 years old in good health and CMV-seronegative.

The CDR3 protein is CASSLLQGGGDGYTF. DNA for the CDR3: TGTGCCAGCAGTTTATTGCAGGGGGGTGGCGATGGCTACACCTTC. V usage is TRBV27 and J usage is TRBJ1-2, with TRBD1 matching 7 bases. CDR3 length equals 15 residues. Per germline, CDR1 MNHEY and CDR2 SMNVEV (reference sequence). Trimming removed 1 base from V and 6 bases from J; junction bases left unmatched: 8.

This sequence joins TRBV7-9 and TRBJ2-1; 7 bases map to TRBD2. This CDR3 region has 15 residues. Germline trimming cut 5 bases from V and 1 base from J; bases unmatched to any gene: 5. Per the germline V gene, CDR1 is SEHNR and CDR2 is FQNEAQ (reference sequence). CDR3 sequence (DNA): TGTGCCAGCAGCCCTAGCGGACGGTCCTACAATGAGCAGTTCTTC. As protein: CASSPSGRSYNEQFF. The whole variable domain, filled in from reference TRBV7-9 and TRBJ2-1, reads DTGVSQNPRHKITKRGQNVTFRCDPISEHNRLYWYRQTLGQGPEFLTYFQNEAQLEKSRLLSDRFSAERPKGSFSTLEIQRTEQGDSAMYLCASSPSGRSYNEQFFGPGTRLTVL.

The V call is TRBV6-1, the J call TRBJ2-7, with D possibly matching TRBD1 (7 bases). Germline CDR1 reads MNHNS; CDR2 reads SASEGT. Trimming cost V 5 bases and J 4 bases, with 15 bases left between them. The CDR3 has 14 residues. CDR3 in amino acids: CASSLTGTGYEQYF. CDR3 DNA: TGTGCCAGCAGTTTGACAGGGACTGGGTACGAGCAGTACTTC.

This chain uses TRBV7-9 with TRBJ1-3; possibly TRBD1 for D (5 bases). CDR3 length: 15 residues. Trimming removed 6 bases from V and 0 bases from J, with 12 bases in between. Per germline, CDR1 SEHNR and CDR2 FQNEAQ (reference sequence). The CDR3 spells CASRRDGLSGNTIYF. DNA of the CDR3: TGTGCCAGCAGGCGGGACGGACTCTCTGGAAACACCATATATTTT. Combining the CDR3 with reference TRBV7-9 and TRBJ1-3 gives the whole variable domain DTGVSQNPRHKITKRGQNVTFRCDPISEHNRLYWYRQTLGQGPEFLTYFQNEAQLEKSRLLSDRFSAERPKGSFSTLEIQRTEQGDSAMYLCASRRDGLSGNTIYFGEGSWLTVV.

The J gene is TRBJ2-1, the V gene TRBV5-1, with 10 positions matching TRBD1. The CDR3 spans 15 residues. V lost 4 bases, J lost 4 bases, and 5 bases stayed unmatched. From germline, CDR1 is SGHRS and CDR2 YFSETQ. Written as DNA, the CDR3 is TGCGCCAGCAGCCCAGACAGGGGGCTTTACAATGAGCAGTTCTTC. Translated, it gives CASSPDRGLYNEQFF. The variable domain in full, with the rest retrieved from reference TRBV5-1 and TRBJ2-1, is KAGVTQTPRYLIKTRGQQVTLSCSPISGHRSVSWYQQTPGQGLQFLFEYFSETQRNKGNFPGRFSGRQFSNSRSEMNVSTLELGDSALYLCASSPDRGLYNEQFFGPGTRLTVL.

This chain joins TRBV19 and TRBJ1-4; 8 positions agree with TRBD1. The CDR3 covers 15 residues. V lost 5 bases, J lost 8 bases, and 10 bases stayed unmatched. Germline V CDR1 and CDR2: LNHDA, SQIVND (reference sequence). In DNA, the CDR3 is TGTGCCAGTAGTCCCGGGACAGGCTGGAGGGAAAAACTGTTTTTT. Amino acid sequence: CASSPGTGWREKLFF. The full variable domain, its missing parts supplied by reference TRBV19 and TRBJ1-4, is DGGITQSPKYLFRKEGQNVTLSCEQNLNHDAMYWYRQDPGQGLRLIYYSQIVNDFQKGDIAEGYSVSREKKESFPLTVTSAQKNPTAFYLCASSPGTGWREKLFFGSGTQLSVL.

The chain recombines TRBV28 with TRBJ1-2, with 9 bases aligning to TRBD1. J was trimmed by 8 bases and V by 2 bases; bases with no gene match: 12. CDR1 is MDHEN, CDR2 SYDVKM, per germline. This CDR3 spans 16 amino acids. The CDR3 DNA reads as TGTGCCAGCAGTTTAGTGGCTGGGACAGGGTCTGGGGGCTACACCTTC. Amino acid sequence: CASSLVAGTGSGGYTF.

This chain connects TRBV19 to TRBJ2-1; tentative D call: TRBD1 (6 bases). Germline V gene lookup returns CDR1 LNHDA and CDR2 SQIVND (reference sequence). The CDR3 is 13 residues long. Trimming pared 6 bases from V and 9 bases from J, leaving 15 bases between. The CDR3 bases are TGTGCCAGTAGGGGCGGCCCAGGGGCTGAGCAGTTCTTC. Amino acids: CASRGGPGAEQFF.

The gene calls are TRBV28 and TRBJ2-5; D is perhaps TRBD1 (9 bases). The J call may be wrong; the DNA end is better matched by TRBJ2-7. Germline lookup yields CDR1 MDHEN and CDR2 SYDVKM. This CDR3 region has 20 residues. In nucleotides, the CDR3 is TGTGCCAGCAGTGAGCGGACAGGGGCGGGGGGATTTGGGCTTAGCTACGAGCAGTACTTC. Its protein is CASSERTGAGGFGLSYEQYF.

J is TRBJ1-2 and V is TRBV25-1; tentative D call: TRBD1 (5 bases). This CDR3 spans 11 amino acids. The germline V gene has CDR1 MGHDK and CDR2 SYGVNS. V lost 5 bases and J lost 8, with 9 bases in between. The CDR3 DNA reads TGTGCCAGCAGTCGAGCAGGGGGCTACACCTTC. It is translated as CASSRAGGYTF.

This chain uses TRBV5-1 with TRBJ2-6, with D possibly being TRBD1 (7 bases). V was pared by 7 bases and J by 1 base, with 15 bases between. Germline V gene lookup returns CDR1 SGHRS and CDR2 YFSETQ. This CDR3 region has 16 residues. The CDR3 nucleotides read TGCGCCAGCTCCCCCAGGGGGAGGTCTGGGGCCAACGTCCTGACTTTC. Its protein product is CASSPRGRSGANVLTF.

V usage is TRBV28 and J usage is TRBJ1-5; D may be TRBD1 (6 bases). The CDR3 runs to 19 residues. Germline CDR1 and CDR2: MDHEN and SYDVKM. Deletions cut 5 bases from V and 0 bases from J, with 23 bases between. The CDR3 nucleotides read TGTGCCAGCAGTCCCCATCTGGGGAGGGGACAAGATAGCAATCAGCCCCAGCATTTT. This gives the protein CASSPHLGRGQDSNQPQHF.

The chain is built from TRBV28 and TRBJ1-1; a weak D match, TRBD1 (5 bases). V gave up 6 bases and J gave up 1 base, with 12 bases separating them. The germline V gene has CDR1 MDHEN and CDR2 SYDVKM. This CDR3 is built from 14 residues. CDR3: CASRPAGRNTEAFF. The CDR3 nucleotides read TGTGCCAGCAGGCCAGCGGGGCGGAACACTGAAGCTTTCTTT. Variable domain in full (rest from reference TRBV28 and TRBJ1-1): DVKVTQSSRYLVKRTGEKVFLECVQDMDHENMFWYRQDPGLGLRLIYFSYDVKMKEKGDIPEGYSVSREKKERFSLILESASTNQTSMYLCASRPAGRNTEAFFGQGTRLTVV.

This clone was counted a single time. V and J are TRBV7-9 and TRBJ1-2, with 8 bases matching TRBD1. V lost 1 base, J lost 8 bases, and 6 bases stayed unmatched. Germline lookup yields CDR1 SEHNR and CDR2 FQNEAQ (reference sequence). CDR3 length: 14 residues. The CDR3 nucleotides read TGTGCCAGCAGCTTAGGACAGGGGTTTGAAGGCTACACCTTC. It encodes CASSLGQGFEGYTF.

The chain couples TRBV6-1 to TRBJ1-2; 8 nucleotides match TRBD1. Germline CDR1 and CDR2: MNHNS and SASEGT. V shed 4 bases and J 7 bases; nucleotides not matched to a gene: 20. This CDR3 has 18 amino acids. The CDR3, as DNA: TGTGCCAGCAGTGCACGACAGGGGCTCGTCGGGACGTCTGGTGGCTACACCTTC. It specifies CASSARQGLVGTSGGYTF.

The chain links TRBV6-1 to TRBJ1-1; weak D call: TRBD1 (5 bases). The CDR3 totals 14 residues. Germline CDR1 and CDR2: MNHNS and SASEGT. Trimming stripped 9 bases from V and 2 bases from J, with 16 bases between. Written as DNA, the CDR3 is TGTGCCAGTTTCCGCGACAGAGCCAACACTGAAGCTTTCTTT. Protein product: CASFRDRANTEAFF.

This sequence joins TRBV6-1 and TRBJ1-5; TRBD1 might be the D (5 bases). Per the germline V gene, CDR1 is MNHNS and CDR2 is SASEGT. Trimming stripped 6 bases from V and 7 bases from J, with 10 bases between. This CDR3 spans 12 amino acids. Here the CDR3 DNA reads TGTGCCAGCAGATGGGGGGGGCAGCCCCAGCATTTT. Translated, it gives CASRWGGQPQHF.

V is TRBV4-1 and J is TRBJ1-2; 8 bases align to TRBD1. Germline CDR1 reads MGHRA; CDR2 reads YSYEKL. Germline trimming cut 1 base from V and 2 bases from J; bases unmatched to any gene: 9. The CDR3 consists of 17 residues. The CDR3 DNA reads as TGCGCCAGCAGCCAAGCCCGACGGGACAGGTTGAACTATGGCTACACCTTC. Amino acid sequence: CASSQARRDRLNYGYTF.

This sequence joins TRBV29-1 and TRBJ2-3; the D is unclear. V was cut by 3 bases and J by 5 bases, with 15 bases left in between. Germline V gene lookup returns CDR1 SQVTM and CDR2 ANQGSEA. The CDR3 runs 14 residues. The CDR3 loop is CSVDRRKGGDTQYF. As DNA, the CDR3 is TGCAGCGTTGACCGCCGCAAAGGCGGAGATACGCAGTATTTT.

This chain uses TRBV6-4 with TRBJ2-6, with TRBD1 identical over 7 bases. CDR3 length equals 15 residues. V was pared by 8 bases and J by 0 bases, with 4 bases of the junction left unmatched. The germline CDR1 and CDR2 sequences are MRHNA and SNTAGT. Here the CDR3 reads CASGTDPSGANVLTF. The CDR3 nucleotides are TGTGCCAGCGGGACAGATCCCTCTGGGGCCAACGTCCTGACTTTC.

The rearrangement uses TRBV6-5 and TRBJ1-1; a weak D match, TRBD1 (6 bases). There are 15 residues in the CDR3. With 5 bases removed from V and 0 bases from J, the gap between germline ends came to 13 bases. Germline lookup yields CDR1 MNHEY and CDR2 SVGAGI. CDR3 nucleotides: TGTGCCAGCAGTGCATGGACAGATATGAACACTGAAGCTTTCTTT. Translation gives CASSAWTDMNTEAFF.